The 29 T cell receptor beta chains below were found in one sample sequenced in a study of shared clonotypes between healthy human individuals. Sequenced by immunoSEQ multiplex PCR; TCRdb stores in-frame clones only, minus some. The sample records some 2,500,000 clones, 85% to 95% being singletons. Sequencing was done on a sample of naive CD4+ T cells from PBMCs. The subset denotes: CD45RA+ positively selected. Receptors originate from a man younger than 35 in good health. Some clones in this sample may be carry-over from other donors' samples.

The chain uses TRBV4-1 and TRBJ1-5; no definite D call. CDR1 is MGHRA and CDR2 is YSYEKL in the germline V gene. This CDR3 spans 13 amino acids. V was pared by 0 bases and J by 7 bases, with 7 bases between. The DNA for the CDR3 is TGCGCCAGCAGCCAAGAGTTTCGGCAGCCCCAGCATTTT. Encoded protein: CASSQEFRQPQHF.

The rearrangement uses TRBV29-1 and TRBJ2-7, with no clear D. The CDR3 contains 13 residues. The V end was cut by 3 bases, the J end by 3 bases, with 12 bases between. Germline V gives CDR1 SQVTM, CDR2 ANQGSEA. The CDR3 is CSVEAGPHYEQYF. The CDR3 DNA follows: TGCAGCGTTGAGGCCGGACCACACTACGAGCAGTACTTC.

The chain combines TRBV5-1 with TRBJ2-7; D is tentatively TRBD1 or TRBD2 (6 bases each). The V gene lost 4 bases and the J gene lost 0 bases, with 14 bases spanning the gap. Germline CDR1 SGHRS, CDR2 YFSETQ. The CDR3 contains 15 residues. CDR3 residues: CASSQGTVSSYEQYF. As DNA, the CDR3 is TGCGCCAGCAGCCAGGGGACTGTAAGCTCCTACGAGCAGTACTTC.

The CDR3 region is CASSSPGESDEQFF. The CDR3 region has the DNA TGTGCCAGCAGTTCCCCAGGGGAGTCGGATGAGCAGTTCTTC. The V and J genes are TRBV6-5 and TRBJ2-1; weak D call: TRBD1 (6 bases). The V end was cut by 4 bases, the J end by 8 bases, with 15 bases between. The CDR3 spans 14 residues. CDR1 is MNHEY, CDR2 SVGAGI, per germline.

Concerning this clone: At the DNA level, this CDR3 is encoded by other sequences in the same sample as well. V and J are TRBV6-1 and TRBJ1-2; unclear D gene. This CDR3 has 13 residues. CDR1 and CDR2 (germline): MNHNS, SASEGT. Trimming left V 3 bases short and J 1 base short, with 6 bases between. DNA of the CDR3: TGTGCCAGCAGTGAGGGGATTAACTATGGCTACACCTTC. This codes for CASSEGINYGYTF.

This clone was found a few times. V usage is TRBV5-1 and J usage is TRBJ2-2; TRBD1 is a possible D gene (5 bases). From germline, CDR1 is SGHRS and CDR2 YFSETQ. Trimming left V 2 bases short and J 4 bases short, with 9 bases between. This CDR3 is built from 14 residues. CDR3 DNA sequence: TGCGCCAGCAGCTTACAGGCGACCACCGGGGAGCTGTTTTTT. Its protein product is CASSLQATTGELFF.

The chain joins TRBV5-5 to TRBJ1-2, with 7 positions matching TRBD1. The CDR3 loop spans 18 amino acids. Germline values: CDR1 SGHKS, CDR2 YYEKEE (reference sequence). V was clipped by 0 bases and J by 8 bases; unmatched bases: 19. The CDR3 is CASSLAGEGALATGGYTF. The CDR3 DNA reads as TGTGCCAGCAGCTTGGCCGGGGAGGGGGCCTTGGCGACGGGCGGCTACACCTTC.

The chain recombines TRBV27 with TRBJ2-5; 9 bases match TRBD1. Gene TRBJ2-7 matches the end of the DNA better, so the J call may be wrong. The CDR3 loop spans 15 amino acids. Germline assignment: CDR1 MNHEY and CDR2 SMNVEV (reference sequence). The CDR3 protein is CASSLTGGPHYEQYF. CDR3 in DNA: TGTGCCAGCAGTTTAACAGGGGGCCCACACTACGAGCAGTACTTC.

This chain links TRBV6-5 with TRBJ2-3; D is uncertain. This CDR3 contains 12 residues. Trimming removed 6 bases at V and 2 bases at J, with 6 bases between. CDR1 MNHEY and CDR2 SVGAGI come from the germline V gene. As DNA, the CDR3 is TGTGCCAGCAGAGGAATCACAGATACGCAGTATTTT. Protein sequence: CASRGITDTQYF.

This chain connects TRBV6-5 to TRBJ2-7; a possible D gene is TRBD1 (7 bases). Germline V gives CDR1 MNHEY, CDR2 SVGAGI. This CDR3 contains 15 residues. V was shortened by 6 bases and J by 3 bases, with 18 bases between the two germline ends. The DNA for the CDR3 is TGTGCCAGCAGCTTCGGAGGGGGCAATCGCTACGAGCAGTACTTC. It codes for CASSFGGGNRYEQYF.

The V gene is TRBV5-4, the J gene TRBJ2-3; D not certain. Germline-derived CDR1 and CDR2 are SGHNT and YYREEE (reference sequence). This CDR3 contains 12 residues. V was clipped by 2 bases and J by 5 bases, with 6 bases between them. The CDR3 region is CASSFGVDTQYF. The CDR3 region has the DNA TGTGCCAGCAGCTTCGGAGTAGATACGCAGTATTTT.

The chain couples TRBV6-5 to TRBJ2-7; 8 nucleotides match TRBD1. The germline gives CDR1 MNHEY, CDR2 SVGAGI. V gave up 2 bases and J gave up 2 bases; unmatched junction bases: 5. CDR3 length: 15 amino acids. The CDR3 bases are TGTGCCAGCAGTTACACACGGACAGGGCCCTACGAGCAGTACTTC. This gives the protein CASSYTRTGPYEQYF.

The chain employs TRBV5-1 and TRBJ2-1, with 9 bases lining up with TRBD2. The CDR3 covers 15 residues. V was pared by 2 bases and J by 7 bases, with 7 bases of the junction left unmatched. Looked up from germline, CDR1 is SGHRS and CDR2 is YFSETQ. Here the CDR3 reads CASSFSAGGRNEQFF. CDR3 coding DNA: TGCGCCAGCAGCTTTTCCGCGGGAGGGAGGAATGAGCAGTTCTTC.

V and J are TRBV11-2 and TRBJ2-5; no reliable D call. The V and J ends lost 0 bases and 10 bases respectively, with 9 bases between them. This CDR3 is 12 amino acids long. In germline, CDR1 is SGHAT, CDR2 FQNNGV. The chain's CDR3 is CASSLDMKGQYF. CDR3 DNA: TGTGCCAGCAGCTTAGATATGAAGGGCCAGTACTTC.

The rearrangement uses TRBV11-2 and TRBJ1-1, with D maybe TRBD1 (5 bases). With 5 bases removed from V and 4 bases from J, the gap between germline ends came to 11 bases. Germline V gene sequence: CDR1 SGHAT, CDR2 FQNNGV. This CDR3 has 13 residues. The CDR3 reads CASSPPGPTEAFF. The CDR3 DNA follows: TGTGCCAGCAGCCCTCCGGGACCCACTGAAGCTTTCTTT.

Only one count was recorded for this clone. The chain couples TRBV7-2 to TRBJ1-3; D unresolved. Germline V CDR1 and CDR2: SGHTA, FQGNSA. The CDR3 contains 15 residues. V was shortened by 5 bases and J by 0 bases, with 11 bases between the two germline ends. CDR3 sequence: CASSRSLFSGNTIYF. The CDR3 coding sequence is TGTGCCAGCAGCCGCAGCCTATTCTCTGGAAACACCATATATTTT.

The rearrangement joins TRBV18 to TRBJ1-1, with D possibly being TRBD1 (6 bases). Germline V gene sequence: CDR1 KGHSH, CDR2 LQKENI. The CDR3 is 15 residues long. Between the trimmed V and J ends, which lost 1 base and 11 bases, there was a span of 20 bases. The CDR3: CASSPLPASTGRAFF. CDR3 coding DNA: TGTGCCAGCTCACCACTCCCTGCCAGTACAGGGAGGGCTTTCTTT.

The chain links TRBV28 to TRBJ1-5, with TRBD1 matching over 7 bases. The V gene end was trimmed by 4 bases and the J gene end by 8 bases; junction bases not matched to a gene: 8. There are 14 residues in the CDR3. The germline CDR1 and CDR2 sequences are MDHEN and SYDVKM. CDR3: CASSWPGQSEPQHF. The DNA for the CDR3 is TGTGCCAGCAGTTGGCCGGGACAGTCGGAGCCCCAGCATTTT.

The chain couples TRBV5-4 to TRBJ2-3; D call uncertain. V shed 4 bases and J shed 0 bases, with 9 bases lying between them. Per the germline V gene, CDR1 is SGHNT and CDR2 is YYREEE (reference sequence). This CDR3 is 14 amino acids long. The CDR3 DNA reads TGTGCCAGCAGCCGAGGCTCTAGCACAGATACGCAGTATTTT. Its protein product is CASSRGSSTDTQYF.

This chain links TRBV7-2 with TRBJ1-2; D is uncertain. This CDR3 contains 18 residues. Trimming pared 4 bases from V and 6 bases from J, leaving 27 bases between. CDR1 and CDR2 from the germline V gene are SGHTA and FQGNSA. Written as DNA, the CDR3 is TGTGCCAGCAGCTCCATCCTCAGTGGAAGGGCAGCTGAGAATGGCTACACCTTC. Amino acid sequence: CASSSILSGRAAENGYTF.

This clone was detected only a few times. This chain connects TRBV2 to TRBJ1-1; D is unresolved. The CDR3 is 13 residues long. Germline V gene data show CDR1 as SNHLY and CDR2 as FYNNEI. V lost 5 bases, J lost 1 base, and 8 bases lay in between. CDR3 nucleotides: TGTGCCAGCAGTCCCCTCGAGAACACTGAAGCTTTCTTT. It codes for CASSPLENTEAFF. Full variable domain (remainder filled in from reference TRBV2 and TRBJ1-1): EPEVTQTPSHQVTQMGQEVILRCVPISNHLYFYWYRQILGQKVEFLVSFYNNEISEKSEIFDDQFSVERPDGSNFTLKIRSTKLEDSAMYFCASSPLENTEAFFGQGTRLTVV.

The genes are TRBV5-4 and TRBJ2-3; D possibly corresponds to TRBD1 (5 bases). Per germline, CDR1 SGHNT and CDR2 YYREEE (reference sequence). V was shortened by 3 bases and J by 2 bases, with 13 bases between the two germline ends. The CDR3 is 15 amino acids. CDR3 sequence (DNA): TGTGCCAGCAGCTCTCAAAAAGGGGACACAGATACGCAGTATTTT. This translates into CASSSQKGDTDTQYF.

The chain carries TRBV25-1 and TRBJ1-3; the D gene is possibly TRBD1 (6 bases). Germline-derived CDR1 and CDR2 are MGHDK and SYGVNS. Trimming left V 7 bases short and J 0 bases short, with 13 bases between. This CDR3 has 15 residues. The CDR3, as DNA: TGTGCCAGCACTTTTGGGGGACACTCTGGAAACACCATATATTTT. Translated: CASTFGGHSGNTIYF.

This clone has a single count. In DNA, the CDR3 is TGTGCCAGCGGATCGGCTAGCGGGGGGGAGACCCAGTACTTC. Its translation is CASGSASGGETQYF. This chain connects TRBV9 to TRBJ2-5; 11 nucleotides line up with TRBD2. This CDR3 has 14 amino acids. Per germline, CDR1 SGDLS and CDR2 YYNGEE. J lost 5 bases, V lost 7 bases, and 7 bases had no gene match.

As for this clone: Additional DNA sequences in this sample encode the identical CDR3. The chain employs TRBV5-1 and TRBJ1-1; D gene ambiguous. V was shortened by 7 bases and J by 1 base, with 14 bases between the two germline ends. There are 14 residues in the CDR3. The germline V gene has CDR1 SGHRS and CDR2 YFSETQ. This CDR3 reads CASSDLSGNTEAFF. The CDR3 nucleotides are TGCGCCAGCTCGGACTTATCAGGGAACACTGAAGCTTTCTTT.

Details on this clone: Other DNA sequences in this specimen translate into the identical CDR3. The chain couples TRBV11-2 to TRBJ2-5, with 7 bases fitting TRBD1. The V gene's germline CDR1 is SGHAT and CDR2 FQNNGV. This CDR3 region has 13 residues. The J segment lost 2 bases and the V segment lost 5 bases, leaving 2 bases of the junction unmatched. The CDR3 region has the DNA TGTGCCAGCAGCCGGGACAGTCAAGAGACCCAGTACTTC. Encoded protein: CASSRDSQETQYF.

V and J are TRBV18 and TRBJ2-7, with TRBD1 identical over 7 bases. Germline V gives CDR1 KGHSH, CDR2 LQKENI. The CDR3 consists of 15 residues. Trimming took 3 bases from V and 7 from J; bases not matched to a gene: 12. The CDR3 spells CASSPWDRTLGEQYF. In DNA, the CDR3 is TGTGCCAGCTCACCTTGGGACAGAACACTCGGGGAGCAGTACTTC.

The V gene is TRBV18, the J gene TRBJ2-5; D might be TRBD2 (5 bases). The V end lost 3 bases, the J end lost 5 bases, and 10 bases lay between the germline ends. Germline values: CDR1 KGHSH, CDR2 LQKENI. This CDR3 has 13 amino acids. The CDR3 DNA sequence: TGTGCCAGCTCACCCACCGGGGTCGAGACCCAGTACTTC. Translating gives CASSPTGVETQYF. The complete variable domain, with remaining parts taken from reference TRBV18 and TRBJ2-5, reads NAGVMQNPRHLVRRRGQEARLRCSPMKGHSHVYWYRQLPEEGLKFMVYLQKENIIDESGMPKERFSAEFPKEGPSILRIQQVVRGDSAAYFCASSPTGVETQYFGPGTRLLVL.

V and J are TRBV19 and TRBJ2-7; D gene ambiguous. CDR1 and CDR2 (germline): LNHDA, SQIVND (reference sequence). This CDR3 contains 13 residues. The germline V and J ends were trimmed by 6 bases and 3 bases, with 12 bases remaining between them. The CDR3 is CASRSGPLYEQYF. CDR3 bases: TGTGCCAGTAGATCGGGCCCCCTCTACGAGCAGTACTTC.